These 7 T cell receptor beta chains were sequenced from one sample in a study of shared clonotypes between healthy human individuals. TCRdb keeps only in-frame clones here, not all; method: immunoSEQ multiplex PCR. The sample holds under 850,000 clones, over 60% seen once. Specimen: memory CD4+ T cells sorted from blood. Subset defined: CD45RA-negative fraction. The receptors here all came from a woman in her twenties or thirties in good health.

This chain connects TRBV5-6 to TRBJ2-7; D gene unclear. V shed 1 base and J shed 4 bases, with 15 bases lying between them. Germline values: CDR1 SGHDT, CDR2 YYEEEE. This CDR3 has 15 residues. This CDR3 reads CASSLLGPSNYEQYF. In DNA form, the CDR3 reads TGTGCCAGCAGCTTGCTTGGACCATCAAATTACGAGCAGTACTTC.

This chain uses TRBV30 with TRBJ2-2; TRBD2 matches 8 bases. The CDR3 has 15 residues. Looked up from germline, CDR1 is GTSNPN and CDR2 is SVGIG (reference sequence). Trimming at V came to 0 bases and at J to 6 bases, leaving 6 bases not matched to a gene. CDR3 DNA sequence: TGTGCCTGGAGTGTACAAGCGGGAGCGGCCGGGGAGCTGTTTTTT. Translation gives CAWSVQAGAAGELFF.

The chain employs TRBV9 and TRBJ2-1; a weak D match, TRBD2 (7 bases). The CDR3 runs to 15 residues. Between the trimmed V and J ends, which lost 4 bases and 6 bases, there was a span of 17 bases. Germline V gene sequence: CDR1 SGDLS, CDR2 YYNGEE. In DNA form, the CDR3 reads TGTGCCAGCAGCTCGGGGGGCCTCCTGGGCAATGAGCAGTTCTTC. Translated, it gives CASSSGGLLGNEQFF.

As regards this clone: Other DNA sequences of this sample code for an identical CDR3. V and J are TRBV11-2 and TRBJ2-7; unclear D gene. CDR1 SGHAT and CDR2 FQNNGV come from the germline V gene. This CDR3 spans 14 amino acids. With 2 bases removed from V and 0 bases from J, the gap between germline ends came to 8 bases. The CDR3 bases are TGTGCCAGCAGCTTATCCGGAAACTCCTACGAGCAGTACTTC. Its translation: CASSLSGNSYEQYF.

V is TRBV6-5 and J is TRBJ1-1; unclear D gene. Per the germline V gene, CDR1 is MNHEY and CDR2 is SVGAGI. Trimming removed 7 bases at V and 0 bases at J, with 15 bases between. The CDR3 loop spans 15 amino acids. The CDR3 DNA sequence: TGTGCCAGCAAAAGACAAACCGGGATGAACACTGAAGCTTTCTTT. It specifies CASKRQTGMNTEAFF.

This rearrangement joins TRBV5-1 to TRBJ2-1; D gene ambiguous. With 4 bases removed from V and 9 bases from J, the gap between germline ends came to 11 bases. There are 12 residues in the CDR3. Per germline, CDR1 SGHRS and CDR2 YFSETQ. Here the CDR3 reads CASSLVVGEQFF. The CDR3 DNA is TGCGCCAGCAGCCTGGTGGTCGGTGAGCAGTTCTTC.

The CDR3 DNA reads TGCGCCAGCAGCTTGCAGCCGGACAGATTCTCCTACGAGCAGTACTTC. The encoded protein is CASSLQPDRFSYEQYF. J is TRBJ2-7 and V is TRBV5-1, with D perhaps matching TRBD1 (6 bases). Germline V lookup: CDR1 SGHRS, CDR2 YFSETQ. The CDR3 length is 16 residues. V lost 1 base to trimming and J lost 0 bases, with 14 bases between them.